These 14 T cell receptor beta chains share one sample of origin, sequenced in a study of blood T cells in healthy people across ages. The second PCR ran roughly 7 to 12 cycles with a sample-barcoded 5' primer and J-beta primers. TCRdb processed the 5' RACE reads anew with MiXCR; each CDR3 protein has one entry. Of around 940,000 distinct CDR3 sequences listed, roughly half are singletons. The sequenced material came from blood. The receptors stem from a woman aged 55-75 years in good health.

This clonotype came up a few times. The gene calls are TRBV5-1 and TRBJ1-2; 8 nucleotides agree with TRBD1. The germline CDR1 and CDR2 sequences are SGHRS and YFSETQ. The V and J ends lost 4 bases and 8 bases, in that order; junction bases with no gene match: 7. This CDR3 is 13 amino acids long. The CDR3 loop is CASSPGTGRGYTF. The CDR3 coding sequence is TGCGCCAGCAGCCCAGGGACAGGTCGAGGCTACACCTTC.

The V call is TRBV20-1, the J call TRBJ2-4; tentative D call: TRBD2 (6 bases). Gene TRBJ2-7 matches the end of the DNA better, so the J call may be wrong. The CDR3 sequence is 14 residues long. Germline V lookup: CDR1 DFQATT, CDR2 SNEGSKA (reference sequence). CDR3 in amino acids: CSATGERRPYEQYF. DNA for the CDR3: TGCAGTGCTACGGGGGAAAGGAGGCCCTACGAGCAGTACTTC.

The chain carries TRBV7-2 and TRBJ2-7; TRBD1 matches 12 bases. The J segment lost 3 bases and the V segment lost 6 bases, leaving 9 bases of the junction unmatched. The CDR3 has 16 amino acids. The germline V gene has CDR1 SGHTA and CDR2 FQGNSA. Written as DNA, the CDR3 is TGTGCCAGCAGTTTACCTGGGACAGGGGGCGTCTACGAGCAGTACTTC. This translates into CASSLPGTGGVYEQYF.

The chain is built from TRBV3-1 and TRBJ1-2; possibly TRBD1 for D (5 bases). In germline, CDR1 is LGHDT, CDR2 YNNKEL (reference sequence). Trimming shortened V by 8 bases and J by 8 bases, and 15 bases separated the two germline ends. The CDR3 is made up of 12 amino acids. The CDR3 reads CASSQGLGGYTF. The CDR3 DNA is TGTGCCAGCTCTCAGGGTTTGGGGGGCTACACCTTC. The variable domain in full, completed from reference TRBV3-1 and TRBJ1-2, reads DTAVSQTPKYLVTQMGNDKSIKCEQNLGHDTMYWYKQDSKKFLKIMFSYNNKELIINETVPNRFSPKSPDKAHLNLHINSLELGDSAVYFCASSQGLGGYTFGSGTRLTVV.

This chain connects TRBV20-1 to TRBJ2-1; 9 bases are a match to TRBD2. Germline CDR1 is DFQATT and CDR2 is SNEGSKA (reference sequence). This CDR3 contains 17 residues. V was clipped by 6 bases and J by 2 bases; unmatched bases: 14. CDR3 bases: TGCAGTGCCCGGAGGGGCTTAGCGGGAGCCCCCTACAATGAGCAGTTCTTC. It specifies CSARRGLAGAPYNEQFF.

The table lists this clonotype with a count of one. This could be a read error, since a much larger clone is one nucleotide away. The chain combines TRBV29-1 with TRBJ2-5, with 8 bases matching TRBD2. Per the germline V gene, CDR1 is SQVTM and CDR2 is ANQGSEA. With 7 bases clipped from V and 3 bases from J, the junction kept 4 bases outside the gene matches. CDR3 length: 12 amino acids. CDR3 DNA: TGCAGCGCGACTAGCGACGAAGAGACCCAGTACTTC. It yields the protein CSATSDEETQYF.

The chain is built from TRBV9 and TRBJ2-1; TRBD1 might be the D (6 bases). V lost 0 bases and J 7 bases, leaving 17 bases between the germline ends. The CDR3 runs 16 residues. Germline V lookup: CDR1 SGDLS, CDR2 YYNGEE. In DNA, the CDR3 is TGTGCCAGCAGCGTAGGAGGGGACACCTCTGGGAATGAGCAGTTCTTC. Translating gives CASSVGGDTSGNEQFF.

This clonotype came up a few times. The chain employs TRBV7-2 and TRBJ2-1; 7 bases map to TRBD2. Germline CDR1 is SGHTA and CDR2 is FQGNSA. This CDR3 comprises 13 residues. V gave up 5 bases and J gave up 9 bases; unmatched junction bases: 7. CDR3: CASSGTSAGEQFF. The CDR3 DNA reads as TGTGCCAGCAGCGGCACTAGCGCGGGTGAGCAGTTCTTC.

This clonotype was seen only once. The chain carries TRBV15 and TRBJ1-2; tentative D call: TRBD1 (6 bases). CDR1 and CDR2 from the germline V gene are LNHNV and YYDKDF (reference sequence). CDR3 length equals 15 residues. Trimming removed 5 bases from V and 7 bases from J, with 20 bases in between. The CDR3 DNA is TGTGCCACCAGCTGGGAAGGGGGTAAGGGCGGTGGCTACACCTTC. Encoded protein: CATSWEGGKGGGYTF.

This clonotype was seen only a few times. The rearrangement uses TRBV29-1 and TRBJ1-2, with 7 bases matching TRBD1. The CDR3 runs 12 residues. Trimming at V came to 7 bases and at J to 4 bases, leaving 6 bases not matched to a gene. Germline-derived CDR1 and CDR2 are SQVTM and ANQGSEA. CDR3 protein: CSGGDSSYGYTF. Written as DNA, the CDR3 is TGCAGCGGAGGGGACAGCAGCTATGGCTACACCTTC.

This CDR3 reads CSASDRTHEQYF. The CDR3 DNA follows: TGCAGTGCTTCCGACAGGACCCACGAGCAGTACTTC. The gene calls are TRBV20-1 and TRBJ2-1; TRBD1 is a possible D gene (6 bases). The J call is uncertain, as TRBJ2-7 better fits the DNA end. The CDR3 length is 12 residues. Per the germline V gene, CDR1 is DFQATT and CDR2 is SNEGSKA (reference sequence).

This chain uses TRBV18 with TRBJ2-5; a weak D match, TRBD1 (6 bases). V was clipped by 3 bases and J by 5 bases, with 10 bases between them. This CDR3 is built from 13 residues. Germline CDR1 is KGHSH and CDR2 is LQKENI. The CDR3 loop is CASSPSRGETQYF. The CDR3 nucleotides read TGTGCCAGCTCACCTTCTAGGGGGGAGACCCAGTACTTC. The entire variable domain, with the rest obtained from reference TRBV18 and TRBJ2-5, is as follows: NAGVMQNPRHLVRRRGQEARLRCSPMKGHSHVYWYRQLPEEGLKFMVYLQKENIIDESGMPKERFSAEFPKEGPSILRIQQVVRGDSAAYFCASSPSRGETQYFGPGTRLLVL.

The V and J genes are TRBV2 and TRBJ2-2; D might be TRBD2 (5 bases). Germline V lookup: CDR1 SNHLY, CDR2 FYNNEI. V lost 5 bases, J lost 4 bases, and 11 bases lay in between. The CDR3 length is 14 residues. Written as DNA, the CDR3 is TGTGCCAGCAGTAGGGAGAGGGTCACCGGGGAGCTGTTTTTT. It is translated as CASSRERVTGELFF.

This clonotype showed up just a few times. The chain recombines TRBV7-8 with TRBJ2-5; a possible D gene is TRBD2 (5 bases). The J call is doubtful: the DNA matches TRBJ2-7 better. From germline, CDR1 is SGHVS and CDR2 FQNEAQ. The CDR3 runs to 15 residues. Written as DNA, the CDR3 is TGTGCCAGCAGCATAGGGAGAGGGCTCTCCTACGAGCAGTACTTC. Amino acids: CASSIGRGLSYEQYF.